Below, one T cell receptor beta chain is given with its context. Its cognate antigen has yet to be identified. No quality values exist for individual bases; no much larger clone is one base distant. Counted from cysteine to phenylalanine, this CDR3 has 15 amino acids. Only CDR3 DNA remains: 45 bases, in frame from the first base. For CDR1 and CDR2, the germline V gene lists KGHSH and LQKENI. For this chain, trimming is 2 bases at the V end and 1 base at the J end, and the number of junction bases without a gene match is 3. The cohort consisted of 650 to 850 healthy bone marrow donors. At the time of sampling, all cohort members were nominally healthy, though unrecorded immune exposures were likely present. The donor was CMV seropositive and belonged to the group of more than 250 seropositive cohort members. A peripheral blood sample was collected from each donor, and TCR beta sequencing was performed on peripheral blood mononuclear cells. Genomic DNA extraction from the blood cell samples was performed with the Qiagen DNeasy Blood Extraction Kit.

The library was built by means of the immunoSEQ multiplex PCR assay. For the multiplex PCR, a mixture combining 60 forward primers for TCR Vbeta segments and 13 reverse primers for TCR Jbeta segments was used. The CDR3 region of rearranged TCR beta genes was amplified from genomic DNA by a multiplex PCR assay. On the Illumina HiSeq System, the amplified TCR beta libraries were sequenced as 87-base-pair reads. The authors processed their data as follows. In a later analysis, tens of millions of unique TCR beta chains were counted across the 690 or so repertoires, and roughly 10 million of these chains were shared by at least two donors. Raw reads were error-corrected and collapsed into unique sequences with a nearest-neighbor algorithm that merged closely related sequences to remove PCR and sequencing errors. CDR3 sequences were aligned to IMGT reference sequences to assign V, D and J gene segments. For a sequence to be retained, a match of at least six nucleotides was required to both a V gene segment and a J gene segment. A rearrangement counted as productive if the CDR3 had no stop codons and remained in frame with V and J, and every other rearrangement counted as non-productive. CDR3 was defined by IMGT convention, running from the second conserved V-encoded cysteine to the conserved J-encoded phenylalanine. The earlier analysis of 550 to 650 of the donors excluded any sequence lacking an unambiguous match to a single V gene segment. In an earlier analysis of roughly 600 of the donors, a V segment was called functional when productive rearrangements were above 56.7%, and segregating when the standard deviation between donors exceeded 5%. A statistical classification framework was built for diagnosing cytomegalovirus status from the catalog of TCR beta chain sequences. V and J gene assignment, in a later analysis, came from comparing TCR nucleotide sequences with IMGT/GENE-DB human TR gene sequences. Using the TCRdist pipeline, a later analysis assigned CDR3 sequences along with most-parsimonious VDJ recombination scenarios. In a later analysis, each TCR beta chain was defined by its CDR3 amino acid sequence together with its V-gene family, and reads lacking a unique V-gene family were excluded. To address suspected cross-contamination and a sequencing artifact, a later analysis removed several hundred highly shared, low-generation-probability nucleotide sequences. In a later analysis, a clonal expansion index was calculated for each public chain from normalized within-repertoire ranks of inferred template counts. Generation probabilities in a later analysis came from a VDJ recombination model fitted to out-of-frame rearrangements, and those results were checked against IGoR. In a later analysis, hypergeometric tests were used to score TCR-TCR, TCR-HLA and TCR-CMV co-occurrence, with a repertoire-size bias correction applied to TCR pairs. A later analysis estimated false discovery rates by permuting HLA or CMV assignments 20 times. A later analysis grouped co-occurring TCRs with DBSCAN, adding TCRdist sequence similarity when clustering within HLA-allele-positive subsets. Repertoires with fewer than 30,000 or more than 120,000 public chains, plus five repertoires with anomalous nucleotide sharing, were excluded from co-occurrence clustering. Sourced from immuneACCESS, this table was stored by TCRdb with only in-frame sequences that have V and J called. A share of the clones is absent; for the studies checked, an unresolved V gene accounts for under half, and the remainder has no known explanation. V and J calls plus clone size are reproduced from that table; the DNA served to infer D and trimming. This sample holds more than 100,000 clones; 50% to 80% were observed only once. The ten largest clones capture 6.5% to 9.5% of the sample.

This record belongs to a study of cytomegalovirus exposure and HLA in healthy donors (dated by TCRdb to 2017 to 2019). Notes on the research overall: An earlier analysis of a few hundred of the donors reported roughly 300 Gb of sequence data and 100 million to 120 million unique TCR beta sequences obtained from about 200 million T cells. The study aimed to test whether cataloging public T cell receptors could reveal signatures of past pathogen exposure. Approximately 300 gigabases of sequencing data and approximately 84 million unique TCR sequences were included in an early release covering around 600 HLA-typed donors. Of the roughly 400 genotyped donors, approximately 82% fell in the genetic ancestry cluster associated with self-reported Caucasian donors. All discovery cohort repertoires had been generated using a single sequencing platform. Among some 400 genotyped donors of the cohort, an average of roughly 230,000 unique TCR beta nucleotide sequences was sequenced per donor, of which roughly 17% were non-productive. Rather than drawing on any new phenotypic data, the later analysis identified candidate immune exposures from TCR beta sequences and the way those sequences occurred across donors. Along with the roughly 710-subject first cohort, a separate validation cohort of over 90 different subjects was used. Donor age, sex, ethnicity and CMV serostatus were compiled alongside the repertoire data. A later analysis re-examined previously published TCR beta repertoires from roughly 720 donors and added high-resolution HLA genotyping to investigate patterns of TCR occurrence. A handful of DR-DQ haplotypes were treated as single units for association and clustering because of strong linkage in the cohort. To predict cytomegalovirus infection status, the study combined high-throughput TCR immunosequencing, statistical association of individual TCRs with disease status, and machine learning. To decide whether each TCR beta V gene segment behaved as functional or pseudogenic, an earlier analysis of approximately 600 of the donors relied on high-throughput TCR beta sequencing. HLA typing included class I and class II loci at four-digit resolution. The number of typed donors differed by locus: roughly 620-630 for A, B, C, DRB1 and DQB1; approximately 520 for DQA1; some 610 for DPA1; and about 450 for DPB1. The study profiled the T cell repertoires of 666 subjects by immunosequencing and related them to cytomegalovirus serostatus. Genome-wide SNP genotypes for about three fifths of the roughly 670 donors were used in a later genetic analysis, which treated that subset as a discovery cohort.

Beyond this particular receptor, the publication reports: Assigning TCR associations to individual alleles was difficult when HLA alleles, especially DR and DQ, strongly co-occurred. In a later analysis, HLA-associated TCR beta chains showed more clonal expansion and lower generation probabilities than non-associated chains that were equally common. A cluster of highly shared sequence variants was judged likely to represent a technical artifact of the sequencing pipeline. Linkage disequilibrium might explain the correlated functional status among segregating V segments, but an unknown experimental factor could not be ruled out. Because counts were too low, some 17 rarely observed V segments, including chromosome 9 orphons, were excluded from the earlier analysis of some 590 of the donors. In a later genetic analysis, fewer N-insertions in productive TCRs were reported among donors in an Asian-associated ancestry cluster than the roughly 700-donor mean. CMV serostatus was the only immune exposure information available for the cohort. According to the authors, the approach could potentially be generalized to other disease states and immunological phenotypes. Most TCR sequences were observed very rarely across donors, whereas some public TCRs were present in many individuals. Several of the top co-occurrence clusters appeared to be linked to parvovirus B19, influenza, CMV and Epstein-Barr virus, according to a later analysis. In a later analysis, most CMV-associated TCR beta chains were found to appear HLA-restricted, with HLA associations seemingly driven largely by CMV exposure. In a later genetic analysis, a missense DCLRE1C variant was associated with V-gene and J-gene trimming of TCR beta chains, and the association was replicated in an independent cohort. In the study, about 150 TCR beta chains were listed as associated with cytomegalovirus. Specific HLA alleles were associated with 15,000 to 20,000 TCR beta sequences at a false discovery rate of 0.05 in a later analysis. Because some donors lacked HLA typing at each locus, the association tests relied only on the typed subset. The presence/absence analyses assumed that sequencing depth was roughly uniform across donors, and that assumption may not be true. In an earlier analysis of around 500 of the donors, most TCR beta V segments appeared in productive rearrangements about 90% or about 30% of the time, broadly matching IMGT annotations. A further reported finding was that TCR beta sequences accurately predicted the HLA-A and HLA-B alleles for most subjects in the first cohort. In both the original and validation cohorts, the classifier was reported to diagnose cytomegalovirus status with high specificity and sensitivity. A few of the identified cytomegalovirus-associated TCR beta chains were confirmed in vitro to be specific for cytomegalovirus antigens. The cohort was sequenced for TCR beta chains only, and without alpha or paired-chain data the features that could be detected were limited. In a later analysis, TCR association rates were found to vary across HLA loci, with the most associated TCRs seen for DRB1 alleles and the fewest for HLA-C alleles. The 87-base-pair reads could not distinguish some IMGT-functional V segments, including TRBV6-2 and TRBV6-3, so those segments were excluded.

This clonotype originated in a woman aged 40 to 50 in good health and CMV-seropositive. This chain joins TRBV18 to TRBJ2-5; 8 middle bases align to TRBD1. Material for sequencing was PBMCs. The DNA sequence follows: TGTGCCAGCTCACCATCCGGGACAGGCCAAGAGACCCAGTACTTC. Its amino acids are CASSPSGTGQETQYF.